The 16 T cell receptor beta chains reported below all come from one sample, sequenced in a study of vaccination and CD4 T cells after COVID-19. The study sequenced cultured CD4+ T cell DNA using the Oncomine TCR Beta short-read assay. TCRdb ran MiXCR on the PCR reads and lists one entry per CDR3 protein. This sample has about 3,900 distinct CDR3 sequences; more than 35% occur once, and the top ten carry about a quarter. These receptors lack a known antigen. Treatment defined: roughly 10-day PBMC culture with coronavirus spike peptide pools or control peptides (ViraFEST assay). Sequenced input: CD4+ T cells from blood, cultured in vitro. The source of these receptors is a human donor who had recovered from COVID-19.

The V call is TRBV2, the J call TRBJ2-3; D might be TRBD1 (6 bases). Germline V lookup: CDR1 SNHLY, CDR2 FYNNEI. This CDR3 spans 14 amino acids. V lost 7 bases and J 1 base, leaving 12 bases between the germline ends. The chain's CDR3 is CASMNNRGTDTQYF. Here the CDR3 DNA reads TGTGCCAGCATGAATAACAGGGGCACAGATACGCAGTATTTT.

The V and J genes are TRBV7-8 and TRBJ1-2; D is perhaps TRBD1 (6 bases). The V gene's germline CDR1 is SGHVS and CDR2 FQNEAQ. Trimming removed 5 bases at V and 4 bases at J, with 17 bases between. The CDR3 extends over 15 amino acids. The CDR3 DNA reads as TGTGCCAGCAGCCCTCACAGGGAAGGCGCCTATGGCTACACCTTC. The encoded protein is CASSPHREGAYGYTF.

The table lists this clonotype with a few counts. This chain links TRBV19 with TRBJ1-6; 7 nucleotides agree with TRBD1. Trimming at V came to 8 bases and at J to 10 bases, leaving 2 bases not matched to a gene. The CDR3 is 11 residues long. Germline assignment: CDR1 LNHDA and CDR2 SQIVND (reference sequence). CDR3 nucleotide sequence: TGTGCCAGTGCGGACAGGTCACCCCTCCACTTT. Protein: CASADRSPLHF.

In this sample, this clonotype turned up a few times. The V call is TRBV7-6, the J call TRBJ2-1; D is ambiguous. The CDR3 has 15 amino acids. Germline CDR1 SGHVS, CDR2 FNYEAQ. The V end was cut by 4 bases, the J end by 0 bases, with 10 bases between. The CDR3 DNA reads TGTGCCAGCAGCTCGCAGGTAAACTCCTACAATGAGCAGTTCTTC. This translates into CASSSQVNSYNEQFF.

In DNA, the CDR3 is TGTGCCTGGAGTGGATACAGGGGACTTAGCACCTACGAGCAGTACTTC. It is translated as CAWSGYRGLSTYEQYF. The chain has TRBV30 and TRBJ2-7, with D possibly TRBD1 on 7 matching bases. Trimming removed 1 base from V and 2 bases from J, with 18 bases in between. Germline V gene data show CDR1 as GTSNPN and CDR2 as SVGIG (reference sequence). This CDR3 contains 16 residues.

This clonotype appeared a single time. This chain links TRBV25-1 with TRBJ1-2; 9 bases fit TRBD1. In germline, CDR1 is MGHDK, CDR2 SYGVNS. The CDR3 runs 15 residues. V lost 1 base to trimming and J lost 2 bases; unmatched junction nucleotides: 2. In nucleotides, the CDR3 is TGTGCCAGCAGTGAATGGGACAGGGAAAACTATGGCTACACCTTC. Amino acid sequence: CASSEWDRENYGYTF.

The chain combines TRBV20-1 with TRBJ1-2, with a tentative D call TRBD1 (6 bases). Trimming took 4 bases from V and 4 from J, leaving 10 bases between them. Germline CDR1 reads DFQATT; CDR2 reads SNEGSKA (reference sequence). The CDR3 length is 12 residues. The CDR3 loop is CSATDRSYGYTF. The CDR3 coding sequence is TGCAGTGCTACGGACAGAAGCTATGGCTACACCTTC.

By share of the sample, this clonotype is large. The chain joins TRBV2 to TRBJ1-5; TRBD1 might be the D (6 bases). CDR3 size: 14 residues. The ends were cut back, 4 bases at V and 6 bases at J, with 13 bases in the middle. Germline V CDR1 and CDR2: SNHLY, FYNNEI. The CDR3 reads CASSGRGAGQPQHF. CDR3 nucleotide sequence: TGTGCCAGCAGTGGTAGGGGGGCCGGTCAGCCCCAGCATTTT.

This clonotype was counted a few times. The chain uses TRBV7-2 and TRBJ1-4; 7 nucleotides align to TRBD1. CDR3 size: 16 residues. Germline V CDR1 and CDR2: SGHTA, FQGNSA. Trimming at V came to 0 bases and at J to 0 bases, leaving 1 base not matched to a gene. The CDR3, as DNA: TGTGCCAGCAGCTTAGCCAGGGGGGCAACTAATGAAAAACTGTTTTTT. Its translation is CASSLARGATNEKLFF.

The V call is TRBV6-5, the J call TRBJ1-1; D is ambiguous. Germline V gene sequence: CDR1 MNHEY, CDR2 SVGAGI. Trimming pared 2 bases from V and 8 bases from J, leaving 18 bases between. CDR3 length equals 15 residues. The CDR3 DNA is TGTGCCAGCAGTTACGGTTCATCCGGGCGAAAGGAAGCTTTCTTT. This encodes CASSYGSSGRKEAFF.

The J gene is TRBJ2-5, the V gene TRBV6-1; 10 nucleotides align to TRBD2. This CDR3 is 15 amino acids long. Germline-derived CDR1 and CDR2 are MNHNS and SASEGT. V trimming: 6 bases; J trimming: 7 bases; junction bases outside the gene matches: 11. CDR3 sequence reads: CASRILAGPGATQYF. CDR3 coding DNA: TGTGCCAGCAGGATACTAGCGGGGCCCGGAGCGACCCAGTACTTC.

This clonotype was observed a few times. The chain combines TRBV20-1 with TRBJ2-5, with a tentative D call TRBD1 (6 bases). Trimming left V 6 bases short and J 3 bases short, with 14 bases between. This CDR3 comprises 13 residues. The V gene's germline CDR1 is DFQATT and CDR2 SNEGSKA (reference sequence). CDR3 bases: TGCAGTGCCCTGTGGGACACTGAAGAGACCCAGTACTTC. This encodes CSALWDTEETQYF.

CDR3 nucleotide sequence: TGTGCCACCAGCAGAGTTGGTACAGGACGTCCCCTTAACTATGGCTACACCTTC. Amino acid sequence: CATSRVGTGRPLNYGYTF. The chain employs TRBV15 and TRBJ1-2, with D possibly being TRBD1 (5 bases). Germline V lookup: CDR1 LNHNV, CDR2 YYDKDF (reference sequence). V shed 1 base and J shed 1 base, with 19 bases lying between them. The CDR3 extends over 18 amino acids.

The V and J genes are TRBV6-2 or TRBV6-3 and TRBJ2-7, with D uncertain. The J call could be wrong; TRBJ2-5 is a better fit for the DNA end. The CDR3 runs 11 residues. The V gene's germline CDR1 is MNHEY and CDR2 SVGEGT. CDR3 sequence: CASSLQETQYF. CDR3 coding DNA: TGTGCCAGCAGCCTCCAAGAGACCCAGTACTTC.

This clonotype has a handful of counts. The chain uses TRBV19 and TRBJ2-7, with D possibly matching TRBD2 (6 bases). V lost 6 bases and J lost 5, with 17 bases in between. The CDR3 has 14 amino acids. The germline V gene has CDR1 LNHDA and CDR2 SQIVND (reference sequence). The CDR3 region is CASRRRGSGNEQYF. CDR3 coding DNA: TGTGCCAGTAGACGTCGGGGGAGTGGAAACGAGCAGTACTTC.

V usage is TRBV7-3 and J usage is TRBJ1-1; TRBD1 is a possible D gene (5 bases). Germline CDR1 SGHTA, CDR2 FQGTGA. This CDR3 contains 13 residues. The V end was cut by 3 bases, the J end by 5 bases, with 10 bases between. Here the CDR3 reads CASSFGQTTEAFF. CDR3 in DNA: TGTGCCAGCAGCTTCGGACAAACGACTGAAGCTTTCTTT.